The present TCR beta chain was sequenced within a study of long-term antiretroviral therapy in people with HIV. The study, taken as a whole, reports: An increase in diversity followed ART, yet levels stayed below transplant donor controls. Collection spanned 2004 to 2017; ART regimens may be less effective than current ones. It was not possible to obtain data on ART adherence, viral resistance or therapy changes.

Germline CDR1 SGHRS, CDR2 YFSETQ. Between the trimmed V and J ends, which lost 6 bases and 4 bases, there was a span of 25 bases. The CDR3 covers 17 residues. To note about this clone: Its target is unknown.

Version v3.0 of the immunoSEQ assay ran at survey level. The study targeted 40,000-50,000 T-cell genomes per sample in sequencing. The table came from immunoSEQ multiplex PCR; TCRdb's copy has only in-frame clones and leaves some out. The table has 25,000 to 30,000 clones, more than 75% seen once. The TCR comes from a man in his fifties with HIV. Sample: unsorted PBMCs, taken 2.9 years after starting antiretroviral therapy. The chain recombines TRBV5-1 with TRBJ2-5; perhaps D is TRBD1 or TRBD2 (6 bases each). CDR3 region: CASTPGQVGGNRETQYF. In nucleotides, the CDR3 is TGCGCCAGCACCCCCGGCCAGGTAGGGGGGAATAGAGAGACCCAGTACTTC.